These T cell receptor beta chains were read from a single sample in a study of regulatory T cells in long-lasting Graves disease. Via MiXCR, TCRdb re-called the multiplex PCR reads, giving one row per CDR3 protein. The table lists a few hundred thousand distinct CDR3 sequences, around a fifth of them singletons, with around 13% in the top ten. Sequencing used peripheral blood mononuclear cells (PBMCs), obtained when the disease was refractory, from a patient treated with antithyroid drugs. Every receptor here comes from a female donor with Graves disease. Both conserved end residues are part of each CDR3. A D gene is named only where the DNA matches it firmly. For some rows the clone size is stated as once, few or many, or as a class when expanded; others skip it.

>TRBV3-1|TRBJ2-4|NA|TRBD1
CASSQEPGQELAKNIQYF
TGTGCCAGCAGCCAAGAACCGGGACAGGAGTTGGCCAAAAACATTCAGTACTTC
>TRBV6-2/TRBV6-3|TRBJ1-2|NA|TRBD1
CASSPRGRRGYTF
TGTGCCAGCAGTCCCAGGGGGCGCCGGGGCTACACCTTC
>TRBV30|TRBJ1-4|NA|NA
CAWSRPEGATNEKLFF
TGTGCCTGGAGTCGCCCGGAGGGGGCAACTAATGAAAAACTGTTTTTT
>TRBV5-1|TRBJ2-2|many|NA
CASSPRADTTGELFF
TGCGCCAGCAGCCCGCGAGCAGACACCACCGGGGAGCTGTTTTTT
>TRBV7-3|TRBJ1-2|NA|NA
CASSLTPGTPRGYTF
TGTGCCAGCAGCTTAACTCCTGGGACTCCTAGAGGCTACACCTTC
>TRBV15|TRBJ2-2|few|NA
CATSPRGSGELFF
TGTGCCACCAGCCCGCGGGGCTCCGGGGAGCTGTTTTTT
>TRBV6-5|TRBJ1-1|many|NA
CASSYLPIAGQRNTEAFF
TGTGCCAGCAGTTACCTCCCTATCGCTGGACAGCGAAACACTGAAGCTTTCTTT
>TRBV20-1|TRBJ2-5|many|NA
CSARPRARFQETQYF
TGCAGTGCCCGGCCGAGGGCGAGGTTCCAAGAGACCCAGTACTTC
>TRBV28|TRBJ1-4|many|NA
CASSSTPNEKLFF
TGTGCCAGCAGTTCCACCCCCAATGAAAAACTGTTTTTT
>TRBV29-1|TRBJ1-2|NA|TRBD1
CSVGRDREANYGYTF
TGCAGCGTTGGTCGGGACAGGGAAGCTAACTATGGCTACACCTTC
>TRBV5-1|TRBJ2-2|few|TRBD2
CASSGNSGLAGGTGELFF
TGCGCCAGCAGCGGAAATTCGGGACTAGCGGGGGGAACCGGGGAGCTGTTTTTT
>TRBV20-1|TRBJ2-7|many|TRBD1
CSSGQGSYEQYF
TGCAGTTCGGGACAGGGCTCCTACGAGCAGTACTTC
>TRBV2|TRBJ2-5|many|NA
CASRPREDQRETQYF
TGTGCCAGCAGGCCCAGGGAGGATCAGCGAGAGACCCAGTACTTC
>TRBV10-3|TRBJ2-3|NA|NA
CAISERDTQYF
TGTGCCATCAGTGAGAGAGATACGCAGTATTTT
>TRBV30|TRBJ2-5|few|NA
CAWREAGQETQYF
TGTGCCTGGAGGGAAGCGGGTCAAGAGACCCAGTACTTC
>TRBV28|TRBJ2-7|few|TRBD2
CASSRIRRLAGVYEQYF
TGTGCCAGCAGTCGCATCCGACGGCTAGCGGGAGTCTACGAGCAGTACTTC
>TRBV2|TRBJ2-2|many|NA
CASKVYGGRGTGELFF
TGTGCCAGCAAGGTTTACGGGGGGCGCGGCACCGGGGAGCTGTTTTTT
>TRBV6-1|TRBJ1-5|many|NA
CASSADWDSNQPQHF
TGTGCCAGCAGTGCGGACTGGGATAGCAATCAGCCCCAGCATTTT
>TRBV29-1|TRBJ1-4|NA|NA
CSATTRGELFF
TGCAGCGCAACTACCCGGGGAGAACTGTTTTTT
>TRBV5-1|TRBJ2-1|NA|NA
CASSFDLGDEQFF
TGCGCCAGCAGCTTCGACTTGGGGGATGAGCAGTTCTTC
>TRBV6-1|TRBJ1-1|few|TRBD1
CASNDQTGGTEAFF
TGTGCCTCAAATGACCAAACAGGGGGGACTGAAGCTTTCTTT
>TRBV2|TRBJ1-5|few|NA
CASSYQVAGNQPQHF
TGTGCCAGCAGCTACCAGGTGGCAGGCAATCAGCCCCAGCATTTT
>TRBV29-1|TRBJ2-1|NA|NA
CSGGGSSYNEQFF
TGCAGCGGGGGGGGCAGCTCCTACAATGAGCAGTTCTTC
>TRBV12-3/TRBV12-4|TRBJ1-1|NA|NA
CASSTSGALAEAFF
TGTGCCAGCAGTACATCAGGGGCTTTAGCTGAAGCTTTCTTT
>TRBV4-3|TRBJ2-7|few|NA
CASSQDMRSNSYEQYF
TGCGCCAGCAGCCAAGATATGCGCAGTAATTCCTACGAGCAGTACTTC
>TRBV20-1|TRBJ1-5|NA|NA
CSAREQQSSDQPQHF
TGCAGTGCTAGAGAACAACAGAGTTCCGATCAGCCCCAGCATTTT
>TRBV9|TRBJ2-5|NA|TRBD1
CASSTSTGKGETQYF
TGTGCCAGCAGCACCTCGACAGGGAAGGGAGAGACCCAGTACTTC
>TRBV5-1|TRBJ1-1|NA|NA
CASSLGPGMGTEAFF
TGCGCCAGCAGCTTGGGCCCAGGGATGGGGACTGAAGCTTTCTTT
>TRBV11-2|TRBJ1-2|many|TRBD1
CASSRPRQGPYYGYTF
TGTGCCAGCAGCCGCCCCCGACAGGGCCCTTACTATGGCTACACCTTC
>TRBV20-1|TRBJ1-6|few|NA
CSARDSSDGNSPLHF
TGCAGTGCTAGAGACAGCTCCGACGGGAATTCACCCCTCCACTTT
>TRBV5-4|TRBJ1-1|few|NA
CASSLGQKAEAFF
TGTGCCAGCAGCTTGGGTCAGAAGGCTGAAGCTTTCTTT
>TRBV7-9|TRBJ2-4|NA|NA
CASSLSGQIGKNIQYF
TGTGCCAGCAGCTTAAGCGGACAAATAGGAAAAAACATTCAGTACTTC
>TRBV11-1|TRBJ2-1|NA|NA
CASSPQIPSSYNEQFF
TGTGCCAGCAGCCCCCAGATACCTAGCTCCTACAATGAGCAGTTCTTC
>TRBV30|TRBJ1-5|NA|NA
CAWSVGRLDQPQHF
TGTGCCTGGAGTGTCGGCAGACTAGATCAGCCCCAGCATTTT
>TRBV12-3/TRBV12-4|TRBJ2-2|NA|TRBD1
CASSRQGKTGELFF
TGTGCCAGCAGTAGACAGGGAAAAACCGGGGAGCTGTTTTTT
>TRBV20-1|TRBJ2-3|NA|TRBD2
CSARDPLAGTSTDTQYF
TGCAGTGCTAGAGATCCACTAGCGGGGACGAGCACAGATACGCAGTATTTT
>TRBV6-2/TRBV6-3|TRBJ1-2|NA|NA
CASSYSNAIQGYTF
TGTGCCAGCAGTTACTCGAACGCCATTCAAGGCTACACCTTC
>TRBV19|TRBJ2-7|few|TRBD1
CASSSTTGNYEQYF
TGTGCCAGTAGTTCCACGACAGGGAACTACGAGCAGTACTTC
>TRBV15|TRBJ1-2|many|NA
CATSRDRLQGYGYTF
TGTGCCACCAGCAGAGATCGCTTGCAGGGTTATGGCTACACCTTC
>TRBV5-1|TRBJ1-2|many|TRBD1
CASSDSGTGVYGYTF
TGCGCCAGCAGCGACAGTGGGACAGGGGTCTATGGCTACACCTTC
>TRBV7-9|TRBJ2-5|NA|TRBD2
CASRAGGLQETQYF
TGTGCCAGCAGAGCGGGAGGGTTGCAAGAGACCCAGTACTTC
>TRBV20-1|TRBJ1-2|few|NA
CSASLEFSGDTGYTF
TGCAGTGCTTCTCTAGAGTTCTCAGGGGATACTGGCTACACCTTC
>TRBV6-5|TRBJ1-6|NA|TRBD1
CASSYGTDSSPLHF
TGTGCCAGCAGTTACGGGACAGATAGTTCACCCCTCCACTTT
>TRBV19|TRBJ2-7|NA|NA
CASSIVSGPSYEQYF
TGTGCCAGTAGTATAGTTTCCGGGCCCTCCTACGAGCAGTACTTC
>TRBV6-2/TRBV6-3|TRBJ2-3|NA|TRBD2
CASSYHQGLAGANSTDTQYF
TGTGCCAGCAGTTATCACCAGGGGCTAGCGGGGGCTAATAGCACAGATACGCAGTATTTT
>TRBV20-1|TRBJ1-4|few|NA
CSAPTGGGGETNEKLFF
TGCAGTGCTCCCACCGGGGGGGGCGGGGAGACTAATGAAAAACTGTTTTTT
>TRBV7-3|TRBJ1-6|NA|NA
CASSLLGDVSSPLHF
TGTGCCAGCAGCTTACTGGGGGACGTTAGTTCACCCCTCCACTTT
>TRBV19|TRBJ1-5|few|NA
CASRHRAGVDNQPQHF
TGTGCCAGTAGACATCGGGCAGGGGTTGACAATCAGCCCCAGCATTTT
>TRBV2|TRBJ1-3|NA|NA
CASSAASIYF
TGTGCCAGCAGCGCCGCGTCAATATATTTT
>TRBV2|TRBJ2-6|many|TRBD1
CASSPTPLQGAGANVLTF
TGTGCCAGCAGCCCCACCCCCCTGCAGGGGGCTGGGGCCAACGTCCTGACTTTC
>TRBV4-3|TRBJ1-4|NA|NA
CASSQAGRTNEKLFF
TGCGCCAGCAGCCAAGCGGGGAGGACTAATGAAAAACTGTTTTTT
>TRBV12-3/TRBV12-4|TRBJ1-3|few|NA
CASNYRDFGNTIYF
TGTGCCAGCAATTACCGGGACTTTGGAAACACCATATATTTT
>TRBV6-1|TRBJ1-4|NA|NA
CATTANEKLFF
TGTGCCACCACGGCTAATGAAAAACTGTTTTTT